This T cell receptor beta chain is from a study of PD-L1 blockade in urothelial cancer. In the study overall: From 2014, patients received atezolizumab, given as 1,200 mg intravenously every 3 weeks. Blood analyses occurred 3 weeks (second dose) and 6 weeks post treatment start.

The CDR3 is 15 residues long. Germline V gene data show CDR1 as SEHNR and CDR2 as FQNEAQ (reference sequence). Trimming removed 5 bases at V and 9 bases at J, with 20 bases between. About this clone: Its antigen remains unidentified.

Time point given: peripheral blood 6 weeks after treatment start. Each patient gave between 1 and 8 samples of peripheral blood mononuclear cells, which were collected pretreatment and during treatment. Study conclusions and caveats: Larger 3-week expansion of tumor-associated blood clones was seen in durable-benefit patients.

Measured with immunoSEQ multiplex PCR; TCRdb has only the in-frame clones, and not every one. Altogether about 120,000 clones are present, 91% being singletons, with the ten largest covering 3% to 4.5%. Sequenced material: PBMCs, taken around atezolizumab (anti-PD-L1) treatment. V gene TRBV7-9 combines with J gene TRBJ2-1; TRBD2 is a possible D gene (6 bases). The clonotype comes from a man in his 60s with urothelial cancer. The chain's CDR3 is CASSIQSTSLGEQFF. CDR3 DNA: TGTGCCAGCAGCATCCAAAGTACTAGCCTGGGTGAGCAGTTCTTC. Supplemented by reference TRBV7-9 and TRBJ2-1, the full variable domain reads DTGVSQNPRHKITKRGQNVTFRCDPISEHNRLYWYRQTLGQGPEFLTYFQNEAQLEKSRLLSDRFSAERPKGSFSTLEIQRTEQGDSAMYLCASSIQSTSLGEQFFGPGTRLTVL.